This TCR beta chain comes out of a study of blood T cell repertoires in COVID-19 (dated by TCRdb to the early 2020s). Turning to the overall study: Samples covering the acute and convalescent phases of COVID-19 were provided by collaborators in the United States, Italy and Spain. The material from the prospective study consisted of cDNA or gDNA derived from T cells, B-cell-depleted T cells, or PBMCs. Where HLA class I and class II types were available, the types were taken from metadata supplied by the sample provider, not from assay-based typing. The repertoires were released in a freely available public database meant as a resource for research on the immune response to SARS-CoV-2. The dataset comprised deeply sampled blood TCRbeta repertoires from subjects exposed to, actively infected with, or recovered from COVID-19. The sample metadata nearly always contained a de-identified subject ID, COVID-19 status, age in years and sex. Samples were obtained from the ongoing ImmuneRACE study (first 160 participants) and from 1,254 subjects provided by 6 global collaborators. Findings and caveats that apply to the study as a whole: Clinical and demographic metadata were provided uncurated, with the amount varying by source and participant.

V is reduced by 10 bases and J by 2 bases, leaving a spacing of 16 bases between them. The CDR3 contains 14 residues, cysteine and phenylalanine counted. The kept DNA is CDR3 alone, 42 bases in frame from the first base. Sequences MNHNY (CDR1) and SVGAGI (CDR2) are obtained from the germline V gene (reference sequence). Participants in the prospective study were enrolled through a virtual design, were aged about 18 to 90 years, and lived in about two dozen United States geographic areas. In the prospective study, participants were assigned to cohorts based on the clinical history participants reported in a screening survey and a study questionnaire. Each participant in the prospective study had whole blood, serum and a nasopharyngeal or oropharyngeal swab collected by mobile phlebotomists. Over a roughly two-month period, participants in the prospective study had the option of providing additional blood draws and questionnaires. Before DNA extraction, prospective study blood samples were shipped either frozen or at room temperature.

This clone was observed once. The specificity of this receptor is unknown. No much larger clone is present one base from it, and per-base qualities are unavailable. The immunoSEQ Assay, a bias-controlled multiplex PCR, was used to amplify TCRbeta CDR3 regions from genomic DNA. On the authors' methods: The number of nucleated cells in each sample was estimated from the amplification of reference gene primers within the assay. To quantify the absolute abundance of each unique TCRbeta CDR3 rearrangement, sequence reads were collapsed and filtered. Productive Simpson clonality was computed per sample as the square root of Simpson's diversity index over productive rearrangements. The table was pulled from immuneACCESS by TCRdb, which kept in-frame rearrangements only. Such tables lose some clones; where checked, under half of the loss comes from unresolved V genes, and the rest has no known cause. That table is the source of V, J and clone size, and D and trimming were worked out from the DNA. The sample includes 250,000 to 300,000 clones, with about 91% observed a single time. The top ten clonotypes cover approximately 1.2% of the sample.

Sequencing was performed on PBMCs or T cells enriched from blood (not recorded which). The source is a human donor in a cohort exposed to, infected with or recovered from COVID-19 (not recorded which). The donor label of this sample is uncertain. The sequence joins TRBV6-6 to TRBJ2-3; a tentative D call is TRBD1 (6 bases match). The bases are TGTGCCACCCTCCGCGGACAGTTCACAGATACGCAGTATTTT. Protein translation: CATLRGQFTDTQYF.